The next 29 T cell receptor beta chains were all read from a single sample in a study of Ad26.COV2.S vaccination and SARS-CoV-2 variants. Repertoires were generated with immunoSEQ multiplex PCR, while TCRdb's copy carries only in-frame clones and drops some. Among fewer than 150,000 clones listed, around 86% were seen once. Source: peripheral blood, taken after recovery from COVID-19. These receptors originate from a human donor who had recovered from COVID-19.

The chain carries TRBV6-2 or TRBV6-3 and TRBJ2-3; no clear D gene. The germline V gene encodes CDR1 MNHEY and CDR2 SVGEGT. This CDR3 comprises 15 residues. With 2 bases removed from V and 0 bases from J, the gap between germline ends came to 9 bases. The DNA for the CDR3 is TGTGCCAGCAGTTACGACTCGAGGAGCACAGATACGCAGTATTTT. It codes for CASSYDSRSTDTQYF.

This chain uses TRBV28 with TRBJ2-3, with D possibly TRBD2 on 6 matching bases. The CDR3 sequence is 14 residues long. CDR1 MDHEN and CDR2 SYDVKM come from the germline V gene. Trimming stripped 4 bases from V and 1 base from J, with 9 bases between. CDR3 loop: CASSWSGGTDTQYF. The CDR3 DNA sequence: TGTGCCAGCAGTTGGTCGGGGGGCACAGATACGCAGTATTTT.

The CDR3 loop is CASSQERGGGETQYF. DNA of the CDR3: TGTGCCAGCAGCCAAGAAAGGGGGGGCGGTGAGACCCAGTACTTC. J is TRBJ2-5 and V is TRBV3-1 (or the pseudogene TRBV3-2), with TRBD2 as a possible D gene (7 bases). There are 15 residues in the CDR3. Germline lookup yields CDR1 LGHDT and CDR2 YNNKEL (reference sequence). The ends were cut back, 0 bases at V and 5 bases at J, with 13 bases in the middle.

The chain is built from TRBV5-4 and TRBJ1-1, with D possibly matching TRBD1 (5 bases). There are 13 residues in the CDR3. Germline CDR1 reads SGHNT; CDR2 reads YYREEE (reference sequence). V shed 3 bases and J shed 3 bases, with 9 bases lying between them. The CDR3 DNA is TGTGCCAGCAGCTGGGGGGAGGACACTGAAGCTTTCTTT. This sequence encodes CASSWGEDTEAFF.

This chain uses TRBV18 with TRBJ2-5; no clear D gene. Germline V gives CDR1 KGHSH, CDR2 LQKENI. V lost 0 bases and J lost 3, with 5 bases in between. This CDR3 is built from 13 residues. CDR3 sequence reads: CASSPPAEETQYF. CDR3 coding DNA: TGTGCCAGCTCACCACCGGCTGAAGAGACCCAGTACTTC.

This sequence joins TRBV6-2 or TRBV6-3 and TRBJ1-4; D is uncertain. The CDR3 sequence is 15 residues long. CDR1 is MNHEY, CDR2 SVGEGT, per germline. V shed 5 bases and J shed 8 bases, with 18 bases lying between them. As DNA, the CDR3 is TGTGCCAGCAGTACGCCTTCAGGCCCCCGGGAAAAACTGTTTTTT. Residues: CASSTPSGPREKLFF.

The chain joins TRBV12-5 to TRBJ2-1, with D unresolved. This CDR3 has 11 amino acids. Germline values: CDR1 LGHNT, CDR2 FRNRAP. With 6 bases removed from V and 4 bases from J, the gap between germline ends came to 4 bases. CDR3: CASGRYNEQFF. The CDR3, as DNA: TGTGCTAGTGGCCGATACAATGAGCAGTTCTTC.

V is TRBV19 and J is TRBJ2-2; D could derive from TRBD1 or TRBD2 (6 bases each). Trimming removed 2 bases at V and 4 bases at J, with 11 bases between. CDR3 length: 15 amino acids. Germline CDR1 LNHDA, CDR2 SQIVND (reference sequence). The CDR3: CASSITGGSTGELFF. In DNA form, the CDR3 reads TGTGCCAGTAGTATAACCGGGGGCAGCACCGGGGAGCTGTTTTTT.

The chain recombines TRBV5-6 with TRBJ2-5; D perhaps matches TRBD1 (7 bases). The CDR3 length is 16 residues. V was pared by 0 bases and J by 6 bases, with 18 bases between. The germline gives CDR1 SGHDT, CDR2 YYEEEE. CDR3 sequence: CASSLAETGTRKTQYF. The CDR3 DNA sequence: TGTGCCAGCAGCTTGGCCGAGACAGGGACTCGAAAGACCCAGTACTTC.

In this sample, this clone turned up many times. V usage is TRBV4-2 and J usage is TRBJ2-1; TRBD2 matches 12 bases. V trimming: 3 bases; J trimming: 5 bases; junction bases outside the gene matches: 2. Germline CDR1 and CDR2: LGHNA and YNFKEQ. The CDR3 is made up of 15 amino acids. CDR3 in amino acids: CASSHTSGGNNEQFF. As DNA, the CDR3 is TGTGCCAGCAGCCATACTAGCGGGGGGAACAATGAGCAGTTCTTC.

This clone was detected only once. The rearrangement uses TRBV19 and TRBJ2-7; weak D call: TRBD1 (6 bases). This CDR3 has 11 amino acids. The germline gives CDR1 LNHDA, CDR2 SQIVND (reference sequence). V lost 7 bases and J lost 6, with 10 bases in between. CDR3 nucleotide sequence: TGTGCCAGTAATGGGGGCGGCGAGCAGTACTTC. The encoded protein is CASNGGGEQYF.

V and J are TRBV30 and TRBJ1-4; 9 bases are a match to TRBD1. J gave up 0 bases and V 2 bases, and 4 bases lay outside the gene matches. The CDR3 covers 16 residues. CDR1 and CDR2 from the germline V gene are GTSNPN and SVGIG (reference sequence). In nucleotides, the CDR3 is TGTGCCTGGAGTAGAACAGGGGGCGCAACTAATGAAAAACTGTTTTTT. Translating it yields CAWSRTGGATNEKLFF.

The count of this clone is one. The V and J genes are TRBV19 and TRBJ1-2; 9 bases fit TRBD1. This CDR3 is built from 14 residues. J lost 2 bases, V lost 11 bases, and 9 bases had no gene match. Germline V gene lookup returns CDR1 LNHDA and CDR2 SQIVND (reference sequence). The CDR3 region has the DNA TGTGCCGCCGGGACAGGGAATATAAACTATGGCTACACCTTC. Residues: CAAGTGNINYGYTF.

This sequence joins TRBV28 and TRBJ1-5; weak D call: TRBD1 (6 bases). With 4 bases removed from V and 2 bases from J, the gap between germline ends came to 12 bases. The CDR3 contains 15 residues. CDR1 and CDR2 (germline): MDHEN, SYDVKM. Here the CDR3 DNA reads TGTGCCAGCAGTTCCCAGGGGTCGGGCAATCAGCCCCAGCATTTT. Translation gives CASSSQGSGNQPQHF.

Details on this clone: A read error may explain this, as a much larger clone is one base away. This sample also contains other DNA sequences that code for the same CDR3. The rearrangement uses TRBV12-3 or TRBV12-4 and TRBJ1-1; no clear D gene. With 2 bases removed from V and 0 bases from J, the gap between germline ends came to 1 base. The CDR3 runs to 12 residues. CDR3 amino acids: CASSLLNTEAFF. The CDR3 DNA is TGTGCCAGCAGTTTATTGAACACTGAAGCTTTCTTT.

This chain joins TRBV19 and TRBJ1-5; D uncertain. The V end was cut by 8 bases, the J end by 1 base, with 9 bases between. Germline CDR1 and CDR2: LNHDA and SQIVND (reference sequence). There are 13 residues in the CDR3. The CDR3 bases are TGTGCCAGTTGTCTGGGGAGCAATCAGCCCCAGCATTTT. The encoded protein is CASCLGSNQPQHF.

The chain is built from TRBV11-2 and TRBJ2-7; D perhaps matches TRBD1 (6 bases). V was trimmed by 1 base and J by 1 base, leaving 8 bases between them. CDR1 is SGHAT and CDR2 is FQNNGV in the germline V gene. The CDR3 extends over 14 amino acids. The CDR3: CASSLGTGSYEQYF. The CDR3, as DNA: TGTGCCAGCAGCTTAGGTACAGGGTCCTACGAGCAGTACTTC.

The chain is built from TRBV7-9 and TRBJ2-3; D possibly corresponds to TRBD2 (5 bases). Germline V lookup: CDR1 SEHNR, CDR2 FQNEAQ (reference sequence). The V end was cut by 5 bases, the J end by 1 base, with 13 bases between. This CDR3 has 15 residues. The CDR3, as DNA: TGTGCCAGCAGCCCCTCCGTGAGGGGCACAGATACGCAGTATTTT. Its protein product is CASSPSVRGTDTQYF. The full variable domain, in which reference TRBV7-9 and TRBJ2-3 provide the parts outside the CDR3, is DTGVSQNPRHKITKRGQNVTFRCDPISEHNRLYWYRQTLGQGPEFLTYFQNEAQLEKSRLLSDRFSAERPKGSFSTLEIQRTEQGDSAMYLCASSPSVRGTDTQYFGPGTRLTVL.

The V and J genes are TRBV7-8 and TRBJ1-2; D uncertain. V lost 5 bases, J lost 10 bases, and 14 bases lay in between. The CDR3 runs to 12 residues. From germline, CDR1 is SGHVS and CDR2 FQNEAQ. CDR3: CASSPGGVDYTF. CDR3 coding DNA: TGTGCCAGCAGCCCAGGCGGGGTAGACTACACCTTC.

This chain connects TRBV27 to TRBJ1-1; D not resolved. Trimming took off 3 bases at V and 1 base at J, with 12 bases between the two ends. CDR3 length: 15 amino acids. CDR1 MNHEY and CDR2 SMNVEV come from the germline V gene (reference sequence). CDR3 bases: TGTGCCAGCAGTTTGGTTGTGCCACCGAACACTGAAGCTTTCTTT. This sequence encodes CASSLVVPPNTEAFF.

This chain joins TRBV21-1 and TRBJ2-7; the D call TRBD1 from the table was never checked on the DNA. TRBV21-1 is marked as a pseudogene. This CDR3 region has 16 residues. This CDR3 reads CASSKTDRLFAYEQYF. In DNA, the CDR3 is TGTGCCAGCAGCAAGACCGACAGGTTGTTCGCCTACGAGCAGTACTTC.

V is TRBV4-3 and J is TRBJ1-2; a weak D match, TRBD1 (5 bases). CDR3 length: 15 amino acids. Trimming stripped 0 bases from V and 4 bases from J, with 12 bases between. The germline V gene has CDR1 LGHNA and CDR2 YSLEER. The CDR3 sequence: CASSQDFGASYGYTF. CDR3 DNA sequence: TGCGCCAGCAGCCAAGATTTCGGGGCTTCCTATGGCTACACCTTC.

This rearrangement joins TRBV7-9 to TRBJ2-2; 7 bases are a match to TRBD1. V was pared by 7 bases and J by 2 bases, with 7 bases of the junction left unmatched. The CDR3 runs 15 residues. Per germline, CDR1 SEHNR and CDR2 FQNEAQ (reference sequence). CDR3 region: CASNEDRPNTGELFF. The CDR3 coding sequence is TGTGCCAGCAACGAGGACAGGCCTAACACCGGGGAGCTGTTTTTT.

The chain uses TRBV28 and TRBJ2-1; D possibly corresponds to TRBD2 (7 bases). V lost 6 bases to trimming and J lost 0 bases, with 15 bases between them. CDR1 MDHEN and CDR2 SYDVKM come from the germline V gene. The CDR3 contains 16 residues. The CDR3 sequence: CASRLGGGGSYNEQFF. CDR3 nucleotides: TGTGCCAGCAGGTTAGGGGGAGGGGGCTCCTACAATGAGCAGTTCTTC.

The CDR3 DNA is TGTGCCAGCAGCAAAGAAGGGAGAGAGACCCAGTACTTC. Translated: CASSKEGRETQYF. The rearrangement joins TRBV21-1 to TRBJ2-5; the table's D call, TRBD2, was not checked against the DNA. TRBV21-1 is shown as a pseudogene. The CDR3 length is 13 residues.

CDR3 bases: TGTGCCAGCAGCTTATGGGGAACTAATGAAAAACTGTTTTTT. Translating it yields CASSLWGTNEKLFF. This chain uses TRBV11-2 with TRBJ1-4; D not resolved. The CDR3 contains 14 residues. Germline V CDR1 and CDR2: SGHAT, FQNNGV. V was clipped by 2 bases and J by 1 base, with 5 bases between them.

The chain combines TRBV7-9 with TRBJ1-3; D not certain. Germline V gene sequence: CDR1 SEHNR, CDR2 FQNEAQ (reference sequence). The V gene lost 1 base and the J gene lost 9 bases, with 16 bases spanning the gap. The CDR3 consists of 15 residues. The CDR3 sequence is CASSLEGPDIVTIYF. DNA of the CDR3: TGTGCCAGCAGCTTAGAGGGTCCCGATATAGTCACCATATATTTT.

This clone was seen a handful of times. V is TRBV27 and J is TRBJ1-2; D remains unclear. CDR1 and CDR2 from the germline V gene are MNHEY and SMNVEV (reference sequence). The CDR3 totals 14 residues. Trimming pared 0 bases from V and 6 bases from J, leaving 11 bases between. The CDR3 DNA reads TGTGCCAGCAGTTTATCGGACCCCTTGGATGGCTACACCTTC. Translating it yields CASSLSDPLDGYTF.

The rearrangement joins TRBV4-1 to TRBJ1-4; 10 bases are shared with TRBD1. After removal of 0 bases from V and 8 bases from J, the junction contained 6 bases not matched to a gene. The CDR3 totals 16 residues. Germline values: CDR1 MGHRA, CDR2 YSYEKL. The CDR3 region is CASSQERGQGREKLFF. Written as DNA, the CDR3 is TGCGCCAGCAGCCAAGAAAGGGGACAGGGGCGCGAAAAACTGTTTTTT.